This T cell receptor beta chain was identified in a study of blood T cell repertoires in COVID-19. Study details: Whether acute or convalescent, the COVID-19 samples came from the United States, Italy and Spain. The cDNA or gDNA used as material had been derived from T cells, B-cell-depleted T cells, or PBMCs.

This clone was detected once. This CDR3 comprises 13 residues. In germline, CDR1 is LGHNA, CDR2 YNFKEQ. J was trimmed by 3 bases and V by 4 bases; bases with no gene match: 0. Measured with immunoSEQ multiplex PCR; TCRdb has only the in-frame clones, and not every one. The sample carries 250,000 or so clones, about 91% recorded once. The V and J genes are TRBV4-2 and TRBJ1-1; 9 nucleotides align to TRBD1. What was sequenced was peripheral blood. The source of this sequence is a woman aged 40 to 50 who had recovered from COVID-19. The DNA for the CDR3 is TGTGCCAGCAGCCGGGACAGGGACACTGAAGCTTTCTTT. Translated: CASSRDRDTEAFF.